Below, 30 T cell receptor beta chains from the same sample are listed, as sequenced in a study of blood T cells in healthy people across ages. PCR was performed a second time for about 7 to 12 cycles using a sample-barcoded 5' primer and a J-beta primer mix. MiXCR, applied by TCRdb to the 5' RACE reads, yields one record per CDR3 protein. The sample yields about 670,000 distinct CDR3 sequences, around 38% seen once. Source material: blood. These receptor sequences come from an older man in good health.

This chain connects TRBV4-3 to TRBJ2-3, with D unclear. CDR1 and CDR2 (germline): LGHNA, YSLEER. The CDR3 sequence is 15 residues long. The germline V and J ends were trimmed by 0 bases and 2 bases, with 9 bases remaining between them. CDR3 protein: CASSQDNKNTDTQYF. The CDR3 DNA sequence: TGCGCCAGCAGCCAAGATAACAAGAACACAGATACGCAGTATTTT.

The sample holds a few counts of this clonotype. The CDR3 sequence is CASSLDRGPSNGYTF. The CDR3, as DNA: TGCGCCAGCAGCTTGGACAGGGGGCCTTCTAATGGCTACACCTTC. This chain connects TRBV5-1 to TRBJ1-2; TRBD1 agrees at 9 bases. The CDR3 is 15 residues long. Trimming removed 0 bases from V and 6 bases from J; junction bases left unmatched: 6. Per germline, CDR1 SGHRS and CDR2 YFSETQ. Combining the CDR3 with reference TRBV5-1 and TRBJ1-2 gives the whole variable domain KAGVTQTPRYLIKTRGQQVTLSCSPISGHRSVSWYQQTPGQGLQFLFEYFSETQRNKGNFPGRFSGRQFSNSRSEMNVSTLELGDSALYLCASSLDRGPSNGYTFGSGTRLTVV.

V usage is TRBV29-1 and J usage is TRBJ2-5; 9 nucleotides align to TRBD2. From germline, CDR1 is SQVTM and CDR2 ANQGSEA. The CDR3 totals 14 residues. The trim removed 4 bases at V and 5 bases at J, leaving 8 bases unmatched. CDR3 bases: TGCAGCGTTGGGATAGCGGGAGATGGGGAGACCCAGTACTTC. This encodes CSVGIAGDGETQYF.

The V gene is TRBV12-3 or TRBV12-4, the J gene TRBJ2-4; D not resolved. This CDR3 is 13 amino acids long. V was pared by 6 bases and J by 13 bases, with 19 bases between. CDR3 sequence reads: CASSPNIGYGQYF. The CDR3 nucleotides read TGTGCCAGCAGCCCAAATATTGGGTACGGGCAGTACTTC.

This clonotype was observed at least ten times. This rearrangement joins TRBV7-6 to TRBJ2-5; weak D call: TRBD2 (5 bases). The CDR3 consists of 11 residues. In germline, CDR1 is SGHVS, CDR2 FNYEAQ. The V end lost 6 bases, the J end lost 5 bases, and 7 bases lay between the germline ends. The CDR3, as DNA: TGTGCCAGCAGGTCTAGCGAGACCCAGTACTTC. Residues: CASRSSETQYF.

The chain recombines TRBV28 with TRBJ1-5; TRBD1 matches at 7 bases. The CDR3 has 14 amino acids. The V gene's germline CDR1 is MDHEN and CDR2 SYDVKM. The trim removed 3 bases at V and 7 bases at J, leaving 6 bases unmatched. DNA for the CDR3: TGTGCCAGCAGTTTGCAGACAGGGCTCCAGCCCCAGCATTTT. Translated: CASSLQTGLQPQHF.

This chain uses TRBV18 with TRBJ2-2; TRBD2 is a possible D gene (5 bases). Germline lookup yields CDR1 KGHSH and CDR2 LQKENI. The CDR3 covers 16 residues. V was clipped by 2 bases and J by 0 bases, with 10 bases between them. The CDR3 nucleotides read TGTGCCAGCTCACCATCCAGGACTGCGAACACCGGGGAGCTGTTTTTT. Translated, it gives CASSPSRTANTGELFF.

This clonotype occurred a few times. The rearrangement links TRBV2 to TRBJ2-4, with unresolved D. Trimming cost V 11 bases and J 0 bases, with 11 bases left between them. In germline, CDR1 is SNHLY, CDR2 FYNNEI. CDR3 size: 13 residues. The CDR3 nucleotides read TGTGCCGCCGAGTTAGTAGCCAAAAACATTCAGTACTTC. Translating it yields CAAELVAKNIQYF.

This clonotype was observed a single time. The CDR3 region has the DNA TGTGCCAGCACCCTCTTGGAGGCTCATGAGCAGTTCTTC. Its translation is CASTLLEAHEQFF. V usage is TRBV6-2 or TRBV6-3 and J usage is TRBJ2-1; D is perhaps TRBD2 (5 bases). The germline V and J ends were trimmed by 7 bases and 8 bases, with 15 bases remaining between them. Germline CDR1 reads MNHEY; CDR2 reads SVGEGT. The CDR3 consists of 13 residues.

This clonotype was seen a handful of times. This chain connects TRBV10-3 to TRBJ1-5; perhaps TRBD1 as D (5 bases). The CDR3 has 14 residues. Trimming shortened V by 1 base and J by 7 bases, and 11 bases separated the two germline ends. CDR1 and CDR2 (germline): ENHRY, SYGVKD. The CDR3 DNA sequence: TGTGCCATCAGTGAGTGGGGCACCAACCAGCCCCAGCATTTT. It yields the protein CAISEWGTNQPQHF.

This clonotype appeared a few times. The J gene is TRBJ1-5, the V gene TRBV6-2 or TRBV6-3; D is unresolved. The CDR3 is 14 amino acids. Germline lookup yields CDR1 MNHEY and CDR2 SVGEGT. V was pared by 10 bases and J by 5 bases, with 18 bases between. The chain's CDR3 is CATTKGQQDQPQHF. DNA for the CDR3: TGTGCCACCACAAAAGGGCAGCAAGATCAGCCCCAGCATTTT.

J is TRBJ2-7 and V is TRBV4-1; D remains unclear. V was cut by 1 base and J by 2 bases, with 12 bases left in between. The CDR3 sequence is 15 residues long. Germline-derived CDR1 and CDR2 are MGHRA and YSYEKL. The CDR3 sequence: CASSQVTSPAYEQYF. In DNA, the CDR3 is TGCGCCAGCAGCCAAGTGACATCCCCAGCCTACGAGCAGTACTTC.

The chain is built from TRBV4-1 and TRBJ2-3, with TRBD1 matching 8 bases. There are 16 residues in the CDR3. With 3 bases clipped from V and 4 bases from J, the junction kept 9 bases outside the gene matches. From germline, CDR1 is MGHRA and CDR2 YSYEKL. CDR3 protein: CASSQERTGWPDTQYF. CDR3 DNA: TGCGCCAGCAGCCAGGAGAGGACAGGGTGGCCAGATACGCAGTATTTT.

The CDR3: CSANNQGASNQPQHF. The CDR3 DNA sequence: TGCAGTGCAAATAACCAGGGAGCTAGCAATCAGCCCCAGCATTTT. This sequence joins TRBV20-1 and TRBJ1-5, with TRBD1 as a possible D gene (5 bases). This CDR3 region has 15 residues. CDR1 and CDR2 (germline): DFQATT, SNEGSKA (reference sequence). V was pared by 6 bases and J by 0 bases, with 15 bases between.

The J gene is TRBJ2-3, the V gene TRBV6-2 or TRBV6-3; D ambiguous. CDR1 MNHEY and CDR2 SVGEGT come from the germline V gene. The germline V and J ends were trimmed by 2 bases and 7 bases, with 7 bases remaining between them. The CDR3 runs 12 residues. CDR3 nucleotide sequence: TGTGCCAGCAGTTACAGAAGAAATACGCAGTATTTT. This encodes CASSYRRNTQYF.

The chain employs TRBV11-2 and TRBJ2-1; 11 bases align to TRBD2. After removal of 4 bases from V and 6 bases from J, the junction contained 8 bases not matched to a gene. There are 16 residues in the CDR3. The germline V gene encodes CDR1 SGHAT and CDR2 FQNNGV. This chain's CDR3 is CASSSSTSGRGNEQFF. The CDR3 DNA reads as TGTGCCAGCAGCTCGTCTACTAGCGGGAGAGGCAATGAGCAGTTCTTC.

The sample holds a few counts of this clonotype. CDR3 coding DNA: TGTGCCAGCAGTTATCACCGACAGGGGCGGGACGAGCAGTACTTC. Amino acids: CASSYHRQGRDEQYF. The chain uses TRBV28 and TRBJ2-7; the match to TRBD1 covers 8 bases. Trimming at V came to 4 bases and at J to 5 bases, leaving 10 bases not matched to a gene. The CDR3 has 15 residues. CDR1 is MDHEN, CDR2 SYDVKM, per germline.

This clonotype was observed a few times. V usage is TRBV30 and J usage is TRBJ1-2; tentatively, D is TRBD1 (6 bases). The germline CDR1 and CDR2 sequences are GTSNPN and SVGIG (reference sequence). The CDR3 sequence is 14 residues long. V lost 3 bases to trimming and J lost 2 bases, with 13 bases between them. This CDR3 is CAWRTTGPNYGYTF. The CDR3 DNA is TGTGCCTGGAGGACTACAGGGCCGAACTATGGCTACACCTTC.

CDR3 in amino acids: CASSQDVADSYGYTF. The DNA of the CDR3 is TGTGCCAGCAGCCAAGATGTGGCAGATTCATATGGCTACACCTTC. The rearrangement joins TRBV4-2 to TRBJ1-2; D uncertain. The CDR3 extends over 15 amino acids. V was shortened by 0 bases and J by 5 bases, with 13 bases between the two germline ends. Per germline, CDR1 LGHNA and CDR2 YNFKEQ.

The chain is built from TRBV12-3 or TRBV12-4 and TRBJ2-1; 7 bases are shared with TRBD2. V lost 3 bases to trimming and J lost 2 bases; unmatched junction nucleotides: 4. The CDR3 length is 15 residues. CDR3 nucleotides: TGTGCCAGCAGTTTCGGGGGGACCCCCTACAATGAGCAGTTCTTC. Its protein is CASSFGGTPYNEQFF.

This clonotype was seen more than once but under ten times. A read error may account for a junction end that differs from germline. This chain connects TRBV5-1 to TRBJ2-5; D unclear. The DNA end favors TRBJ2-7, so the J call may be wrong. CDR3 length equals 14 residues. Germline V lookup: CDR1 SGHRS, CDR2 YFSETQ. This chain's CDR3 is CAGSLATPPREQYF. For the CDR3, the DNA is TGCGCCGGCAGCTTGGCGACTCCTCCTCGCGAGCAGTACTTC.

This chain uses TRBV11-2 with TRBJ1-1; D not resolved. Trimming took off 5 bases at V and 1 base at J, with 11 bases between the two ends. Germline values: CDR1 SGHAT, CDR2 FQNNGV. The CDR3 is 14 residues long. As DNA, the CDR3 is TGTGCCAGCAGCGCGACGGACGGGAACACTGAAGCTTTCTTT. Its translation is CASSATDGNTEAFF.

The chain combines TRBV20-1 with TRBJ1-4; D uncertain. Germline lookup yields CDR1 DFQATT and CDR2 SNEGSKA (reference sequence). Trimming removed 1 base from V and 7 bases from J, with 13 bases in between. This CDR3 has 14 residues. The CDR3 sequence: CSARGPIFSEKLFF. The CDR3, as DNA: TGCAGTGCTAGAGGGCCGATCTTTAGTGAAAAACTGTTTTTT.

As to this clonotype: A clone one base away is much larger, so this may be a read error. For the CDR3, the DNA is TGTGCCAGCAGCCAAGTTCGTCCCGGGACTAGGGTTTTCTCTGGGGCCAACGTCCTGACTTTC. This codes for CASSQVRPGTRVFSGANVLTF. The chain has TRBV14 and TRBJ2-6; 8 bases match TRBD2. The junction had 14 bases not matched to a gene; V was cut back by 1 base and J by 0 bases. The CDR3 sequence is 21 residues long. Per the germline V gene, CDR1 is SGHDN and CDR2 is FVKESK. Full variable domain (remainder filled in from reference TRBV14 and TRBJ2-6): EAGVTQFPSHSVIEKGQTVTLRCDPISGHDNLYWYRRVMGKEIKFLLHFVKESKQDESGMPNNRFLAERTGGTYSTLKVQPAELEDSGVYFCASSQVRPGTRVFSGANVLTFGAGSRLTVL.

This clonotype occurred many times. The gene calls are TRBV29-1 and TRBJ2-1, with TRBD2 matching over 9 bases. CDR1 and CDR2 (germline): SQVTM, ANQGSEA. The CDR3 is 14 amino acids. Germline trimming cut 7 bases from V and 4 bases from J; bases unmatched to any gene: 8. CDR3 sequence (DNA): TGCAGCGCCCCGGCGGGGGGGCTTTACAATGAGCAGTTCTTC. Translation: CSAPAGGLYNEQFF.

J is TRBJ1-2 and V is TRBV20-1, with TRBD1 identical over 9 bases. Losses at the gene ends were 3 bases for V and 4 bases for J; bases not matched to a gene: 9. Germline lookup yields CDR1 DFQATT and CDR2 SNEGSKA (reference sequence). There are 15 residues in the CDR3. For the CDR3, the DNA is TGCAGTGCTAGGGACGGGACAGGGAGAACCTATGGCTACACCTTC. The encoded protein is CSARDGTGRTYGYTF.

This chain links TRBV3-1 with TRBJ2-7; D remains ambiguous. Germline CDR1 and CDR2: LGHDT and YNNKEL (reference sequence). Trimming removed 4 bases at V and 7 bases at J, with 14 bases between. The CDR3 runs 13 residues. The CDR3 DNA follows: TGTGCCAGCAGCCCCACCCCCCTCAATGAGCAGTACTTC. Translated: CASSPTPLNEQYF.

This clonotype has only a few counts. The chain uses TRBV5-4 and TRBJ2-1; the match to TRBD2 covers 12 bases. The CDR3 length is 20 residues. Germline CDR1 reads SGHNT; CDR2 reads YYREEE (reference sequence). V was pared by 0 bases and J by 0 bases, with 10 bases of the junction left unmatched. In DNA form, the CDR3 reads TGTGCCAGCAGCTTGGCCGGGGGACTAGCGGGTCCAAGCTCCTACAATGAGCAGTTCTTC. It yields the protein CASSLAGGLAGPSSYNEQFF.

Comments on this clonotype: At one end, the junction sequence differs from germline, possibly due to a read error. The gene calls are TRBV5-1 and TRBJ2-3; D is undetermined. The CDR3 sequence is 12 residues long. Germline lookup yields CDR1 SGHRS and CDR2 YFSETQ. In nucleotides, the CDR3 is TGCGCCAGCAGCCTCAGCACAGATGCGCAGTATTTT. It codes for CASSLSTDAQYF.

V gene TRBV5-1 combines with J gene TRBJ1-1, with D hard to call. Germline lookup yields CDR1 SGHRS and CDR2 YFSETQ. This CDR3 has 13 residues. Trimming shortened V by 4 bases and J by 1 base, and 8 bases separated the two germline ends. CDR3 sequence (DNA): TGCGCCAGCAGCAGCCGGGAGAACACTGAAGCTTTCTTT. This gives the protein CASSSRENTEAFF.